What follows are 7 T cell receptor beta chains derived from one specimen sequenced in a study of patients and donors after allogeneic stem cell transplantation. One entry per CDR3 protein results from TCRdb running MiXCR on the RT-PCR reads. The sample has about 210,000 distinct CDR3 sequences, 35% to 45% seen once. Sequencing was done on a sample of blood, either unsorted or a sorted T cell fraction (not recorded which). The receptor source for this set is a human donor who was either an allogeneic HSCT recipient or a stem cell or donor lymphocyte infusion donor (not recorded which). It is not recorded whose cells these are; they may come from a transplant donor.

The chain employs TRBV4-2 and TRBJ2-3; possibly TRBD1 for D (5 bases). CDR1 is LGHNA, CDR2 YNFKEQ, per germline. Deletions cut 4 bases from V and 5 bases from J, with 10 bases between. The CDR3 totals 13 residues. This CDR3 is CASSPRDGDTQYF. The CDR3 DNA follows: TGTGCCAGCAGCCCCAGGGATGGAGATACGCAGTATTTT.

CDR3 in DNA: TGTGCCAGCAGGATGGAGGGGACGAACACCGGGGAGCTGTTTTTT. Its protein product is CASRMEGTNTGELFF. The gene calls are TRBV25-1 and TRBJ2-2; tentatively, D is TRBD2 (6 bases). V lost 6 bases to trimming and J lost 0 bases, with 11 bases between them. Germline V CDR1 and CDR2: MGHDK, SYGVNS. The CDR3 contains 15 residues.

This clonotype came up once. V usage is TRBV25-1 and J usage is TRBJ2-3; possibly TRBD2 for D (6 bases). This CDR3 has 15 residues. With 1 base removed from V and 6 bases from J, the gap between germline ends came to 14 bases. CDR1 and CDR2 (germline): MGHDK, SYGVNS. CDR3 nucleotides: TGTGCCAGCAGTGAATCAGGGCGGGGTAGGGATACGCAGTATTTT. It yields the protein CASSESGRGRDTQYF. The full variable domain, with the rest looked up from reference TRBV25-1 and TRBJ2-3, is EADIYQTPRYLVIGTGKKITLECSQTMGHDKMYWYQQDPGMELHLIHYSYGVNSTEKGDLSSESTVSRIRTEHFPLTLESARPSHTSQYLCASSESGRGRDTQYFGPGTRLTVL.

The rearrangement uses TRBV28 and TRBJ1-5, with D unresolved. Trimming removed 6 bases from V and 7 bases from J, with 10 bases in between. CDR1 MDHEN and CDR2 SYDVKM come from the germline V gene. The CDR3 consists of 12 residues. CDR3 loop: CASRPRLQPQHF. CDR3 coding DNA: TGTGCCAGCAGACCTAGACTCCAGCCCCAGCATTTT.

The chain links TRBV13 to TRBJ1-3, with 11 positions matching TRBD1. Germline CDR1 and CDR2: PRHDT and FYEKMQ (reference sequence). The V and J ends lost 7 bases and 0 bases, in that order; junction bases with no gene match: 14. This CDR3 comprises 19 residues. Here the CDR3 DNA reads TGTGCCAGCACCCACCTGGGTTGGGGACAGGGGGACTCTGGAAACACCATATATTTT. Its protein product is CASTHLGWGQGDSGNTIYF.

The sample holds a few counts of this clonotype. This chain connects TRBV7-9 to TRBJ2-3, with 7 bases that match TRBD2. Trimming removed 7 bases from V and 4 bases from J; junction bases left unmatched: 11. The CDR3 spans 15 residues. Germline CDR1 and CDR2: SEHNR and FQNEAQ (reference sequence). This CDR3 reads CASIRDYLPPDTQYF. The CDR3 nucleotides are TGTGCCAGCATCAGGGACTACCTCCCTCCAGATACGCAGTATTTT.

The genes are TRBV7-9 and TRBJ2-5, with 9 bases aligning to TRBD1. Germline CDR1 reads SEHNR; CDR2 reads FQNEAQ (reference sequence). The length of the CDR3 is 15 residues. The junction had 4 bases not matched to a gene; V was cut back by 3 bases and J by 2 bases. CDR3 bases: TGTGCCAGCAGCTTGGACAGGGGATTACAAGAGACCCAGTACTTC. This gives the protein CASSLDRGLQETQYF.